This entry describes one T cell receptor beta chain. Its antigen remains unknown. This sample was taken from a study of T-cell reconstitution after alpha-beta-depleted transplantation in children. Study-wide points: About two months after transplant, alpha-beta T cells reportedly came from several hundred expanded graft clones. Newly produced T cells mostly accounted for T-cell counts and diversity one year post-transplant.

Unique molecular identifiers were built into the TCRbeta library. A single record per CDR3 protein comes from TCRdb applying MiXCR to the PCR reads. The profile shows 780,000 or so distinct CDR3 sequences, around 15% of them singletons. Trimming stripped 0 bases from V and 0 bases from J, with 8 bases between. The CDR3 extends over 15 amino acids. Germline V gives CDR1 MNHEY, CDR2 SVGAGI. The source material was PBMCs, mostly from graft donor cells, sampled 360 days after TCRalphabeta/CD19-depleted stem cell transplant. The source is a male patient younger than 18 who had a stem cell transplant for acute lymphoblastic leukemia, so the T cells may come from the graft donor. V gene TRBV6-5 combines with J gene TRBJ1-1; D not resolved. CDR3 loop: CASSYSSGMNTEAFF. CDR3 in DNA: TGTGCCAGCAGTTACTCGTCAGGTATGAACACTGAAGCTTTCTTT.